This T cell receptor (beta chain) was found in a study of human T cells and chemical hapten exposure. Study-wide findings and caveats: Alopecia was present in the donors, so their immune response may differ from healthy people's.

With regard to this clonotype: The antigen is not known.

In TCRdb, the RACE reads were re-called with MiXCR into one record per CDR3 protein. The sample consists of about 400,000 distinct CDR3 sequences, more than 5% of them appearing once. The CDR3 is 11 residues long. CDR1 is KGHDR, CDR2 SFDVKD, per germline. The V and J ends lost 12 bases and 5 bases respectively, with 12 bases between them. The time point: patch test 2, 6 weeks after DPC sensitization. Treatment defined: therapeutic diphenylcyclopropenone sensitization with weekly scalp DPC. Alopecia patients, 18 to 70 years old and DPC-suitable, served as donors. The specimen was whole blood, collected in connection with sensitization to the hapten diphenylcyclopropenone (DPC). This receptor was obtained from a woman aged 18-29 years with alopecia areata. Some clones in this sample may be carry-over from other donors' samples. The chain links TRBV24-1 to TRBJ1-1; TRBD1 is a possible D gene (5 bases). The CDR3 is CAGAGGTEAFF. The CDR3 DNA reads TGTGCCGGGGCGGGGGGAACTGAAGCTTTCTTT.